These 23 T cell receptor beta chains were all obtained from the same sample, sequenced in a study of lymphopenia after photon versus proton radiotherapy. Only in-frame clones appear in the TCRdb table, and some are missing; sequencing was by immunoSEQ multiplex PCR. The repertoire holds 65,000 to 90,000 clones, with about nine tenths as singletons. This specimen consisted of peripheral blood, obtained from a patient treated with photon-based radiotherapy. The origin of the receptors is a woman aged 40 to 49 with cholangiocarcinoma.

This chain links TRBV30 with TRBJ1-4; D is unresolved. V was clipped by 0 bases and J by 7 bases, with 15 bases between them. CDR1 GTSNPN and CDR2 SVGIG come from the germline V gene (reference sequence). CDR3 length: 15 amino acids. The CDR3 here is CAWSVTAQGSEKLFF. CDR3 DNA: TGTGCCTGGAGTGTCACAGCCCAAGGGAGTGAAAAACTGTTTTTT.

A single count supports this clone. The chain joins TRBV30 to TRBJ2-3; 8 nucleotides line up with TRBD1. Germline-derived CDR1 and CDR2 are GTSNPN and SVGIG (reference sequence). This CDR3 has 15 residues. V shed 1 base and J 6 bases; nucleotides not matched to a gene: 9. The CDR3: CAWSETGGRMDTQYF. CDR3 nucleotide sequence: TGTGCCTGGAGTGAAACAGGGGGGCGTATGGATACGCAGTATTTT.

Here the CDR3 reads CASSYSGVSTEAFF. Here the CDR3 DNA reads TGTGCCAGCAGTTACTCAGGGGTAAGCACTGAAGCTTTCTTT. The chain carries TRBV6-5 and TRBJ1-1, with a possible D match to TRBD1 (5 bases). The CDR3 sequence is 14 residues long. Germline V gene data show CDR1 as MNHEY and CDR2 as SVGAGI. The V gene lost 0 bases and the J gene lost 4 bases, with 9 bases spanning the gap.

The chain recombines TRBV7-9 with TRBJ1-6; a weak D match, TRBD1 (6 bases). The CDR3 extends over 16 amino acids. Trimming cost V 5 bases and J 7 bases, with 18 bases left between them. The germline V gene encodes CDR1 SEHNR and CDR2 FQNEAQ (reference sequence). The CDR3: CASSPGQQGANSPLHF. Here the CDR3 DNA reads TGTGCCAGCAGCCCGGGCCAACAGGGCGCCAATTCACCCCTCCACTTT.

V usage is TRBV2 and J usage is TRBJ1-2, with a weak D call TRBD1 (5 bases). Germline V gives CDR1 SNHLY, CDR2 FYNNEI. The CDR3 spans 13 residues. V was shortened by 5 bases and J by 8 bases, with 15 bases between the two germline ends. CDR3 residues: CASSPRDFSGYTF. The CDR3 DNA reads TGTGCCAGCAGTCCGCGGGACTTTTCCGGCTACACCTTC.

In its sample, this clone was seen once. V is TRBV4-2 and J is TRBJ1-6, with D perhaps TRBD1 (6 bases). This CDR3 comprises 16 residues. Trimming shortened V by 0 bases and J by 8 bases, and 14 bases separated the two germline ends. Germline values: CDR1 LGHNA, CDR2 YNFKEQ. The CDR3 nucleotides read TGTGCCAGCAGCCAAGATGGGGGGGCTCGAGATTCACCCCTCCACTTT. This translates into CASSQDGGARDSPLHF.

This clone was detected only a few times. The chain recombines TRBV27 with TRBJ1-2, with 9 bases matching TRBD1. This CDR3 comprises 15 residues. V lost 0 bases to trimming and J lost 4 bases; unmatched junction nucleotides: 3. Germline CDR1 reads MNHEY; CDR2 reads SMNVEV (reference sequence). DNA for the CDR3: TGTGCCAGCAGTTTATCCGGGACAGGGACCTATGGCTACACCTTC. Protein: CASSLSGTGTYGYTF.

This chain uses TRBV5-1 with TRBJ1-1, with a tentative D call TRBD1 (5 bases). The V gene's germline CDR1 is SGHRS and CDR2 YFSETQ. The CDR3 is 14 residues long. Deletions cut 4 bases from V and 4 bases from J, with 14 bases between. This CDR3 is CASSPGTPGTEAFF. For the CDR3, the DNA is TGCGCCAGCAGCCCTGGGACCCCGGGCACTGAAGCTTTCTTT.

The rearrangement joins TRBV19 to TRBJ1-1, with D possibly matching TRBD1 (5 bases). Germline CDR1 reads LNHDA; CDR2 reads SQIVND (reference sequence). This CDR3 contains 14 residues. V was trimmed by 4 bases and J by 1 base, leaving 10 bases between them. CDR3 DNA sequence: TGTGCCAGTAGTACACCCGGGACGAACACTGAAGCTTTCTTT. Protein: CASSTPGTNTEAFF. The variable domain in full, completed from reference TRBV19 and TRBJ1-1, reads DGGITQSPKYLFRKEGQNVTLSCEQNLNHDAMYWYRQDPGQGLRLIYYSQIVNDFQKGDIAEGYSVSREKKESFPLTVTSAQKNPTAFYLCASSTPGTNTEAFFGQGTRLTVV.

The rearrangement uses TRBV7-2 and TRBJ2-6; D possibly matches TRBD1 or TRBD2 (5 bases each). The germline gives CDR1 SGHTA, CDR2 FQGNSA. V was shortened by 5 bases and J by 0 bases, with 17 bases between the two germline ends. The CDR3 totals 18 residues. CDR3 amino acids: CASSIPGTAFSGANVLTF. The CDR3 DNA is TGTGCCAGCAGCATACCTGGGACGGCCTTCTCTGGGGCCAACGTCCTGACTTTC.

V usage is TRBV10-3 and J usage is TRBJ2-7, with TRBD1 as a possible D gene (5 bases). Germline-derived CDR1 and CDR2 are ENHRY and SYGVKD. V gave up 6 bases and J gave up 7 bases, with 10 bases separating them. The CDR3 is 11 residues long. The CDR3 protein is CAIREYREQYF. The CDR3 coding sequence is TGTGCCATCAGAGAATACAGGGAGCAGTACTTC.

The rearrangement links TRBV25-1 to TRBJ1-6, with D unclear. V gave up 5 bases and J gave up 7 bases, with 6 bases separating them. CDR3 length equals 12 residues. Germline lookup yields CDR1 MGHDK and CDR2 SYGVNS. CDR3 sequence: CASSRPNSPLHF. CDR3 DNA: TGTGCCAGCAGTCGTCCGAATTCACCCCTCCACTTT.

In DNA, the CDR3 is TGCGCCAGCAGCCGAGGGGGGAGAAATTCGAACACTGAAGCTTTCTTT. It is translated as CASSRGGRNSNTEAFF. The chain combines TRBV4-3 with TRBJ1-1, with D tentatively TRBD1 (6 bases). Germline CDR1 LGHNA, CDR2 YSLEER. The CDR3 sequence is 16 residues long. Trimming pared 4 bases from V and 1 base from J, leaving 16 bases between.

The chain's CDR3 is CASRFRHANTEAFF. CDR3 DNA: TGTGCCAGCAGATTCCGGCACGCGAACACTGAAGCTTTCTTT. V is TRBV28 and J is TRBJ1-1; D is unresolved. The length of the CDR3 is 14 residues. V was trimmed by 6 bases and J by 1 base, leaving 12 bases between them. The germline gives CDR1 MDHEN, CDR2 SYDVKM.

The DNA for the CDR3 is TGTGCCAGCAGCCAAAGCGGGGCTGCCACCAATGAGCAGTTCTTC. Its translation is CASSQSGAATNEQFF. This chain links TRBV28 with TRBJ2-1; 7 nucleotides line up with TRBD2. CDR3 length: 15 amino acids. Germline V lookup: CDR1 MDHEN, CDR2 SYDVKM. Unmatched junction bases numbered 11, after V lost 6 bases and J lost 6 bases.

In its sample, this clone was seen once. The V call is TRBV25-1, the J call TRBJ2-5; 9 bases fit TRBD1. Germline loops: CDR1 MGHDK, CDR2 SYGVNS. The CDR3 spans 15 residues. The V gene end was trimmed by 6 bases and the J gene end by 11 bases; junction bases not matched to a gene: 16. The CDR3, as DNA: TGTGCCAGCAGAAAGTCCGGGACAGGGCAGATAGAGCAGTACTTC. This translates into CASRKSGTGQIEQYF.

The V and J genes are TRBV13 and TRBJ2-6; unclear D gene. The germline gives CDR1 PRHDT, CDR2 FYEKMQ (reference sequence). CDR3 length: 18 residues. V shed 2 bases and J shed 0 bases, with 14 bases lying between them. The CDR3 DNA follows: TGTGCCAGCAGCTTATTGGGCAGAGCCTCCTCTGGGGCCAACGTCCTGACTTTC. It is translated as CASSLLGRASSGANVLTF. Using reference TRBV13 and TRBJ2-6 for the parts outside the CDR3, the full variable domain is AAGVIQSPRHLIKEKRETATLKCYPIPRHDTVYWYQQGPGQDPQFLISFYEKMQSDKGSIPDRFSAQQFSDYHSELNMSSLELGDSALYFCASSLLGRASSGANVLTFGAGSRLTVL.

The V call is TRBV6-1, the J call TRBJ1-1; 8 bases are shared with TRBD1. This CDR3 has 13 residues. In germline, CDR1 is MNHNS, CDR2 SASEGT. V lost 3 bases to trimming and J lost 4 bases; unmatched junction nucleotides: 1. The CDR3 bases are TGTGCCAGCAGTGATACAGGGGGCACTGAAGCTTTCTTT. Protein sequence: CASSDTGGTEAFF.

V is TRBV4-3 and J is TRBJ1-2; D is possibly TRBD1 (5 bases). Germline V gives CDR1 LGHNA, CDR2 YSLEER. Trimming took off 1 base at V and 4 bases at J, with 10 bases between the two ends. This CDR3 has 14 residues. CDR3 in amino acids: CASSQVGTFYGYTF. Written as DNA, the CDR3 is TGCGCCAGCAGCCAAGTCGGGACCTTCTATGGCTACACCTTC.

The chain has TRBV5-6 and TRBJ2-7; 13 bases fit TRBD2. Germline V gene sequence: CDR1 SGHDT, CDR2 YYEEEE. Germline trimming cut 4 bases from V and 7 bases from J; bases unmatched to any gene: 14. This CDR3 has 17 residues. CDR3 sequence reads: CASSPPGTSGAFWEQYF. The CDR3 nucleotides are TGTGCCAGCAGCCCTCCCGGGACTAGCGGGGCCTTCTGGGAGCAGTACTTC.

Concerning this clone: This specimen includes other DNA sequences encoding the same CDR3. The chain couples TRBV11-3 to TRBJ2-2; D is ambiguous. There are 12 residues in the CDR3. The germline CDR1 and CDR2 sequences are SGHNT and YENEEA. Trimming stripped 5 bases from V and 1 base from J, with 2 bases between. The CDR3 nucleotides are TGTGCCAGCAGCCTGAACACCGGGGAGCTGTTTTTT. It is translated as CASSLNTGELFF.

The V gene is TRBV7-2, the J gene TRBJ2-2, with 13 nucleotides matching TRBD2. The CDR3 is made up of 16 amino acids. V was pared by 4 bases and J by 7 bases, with 6 bases of the junction left unmatched. The germline V gene encodes CDR1 SGHTA and CDR2 FQGNSA. The CDR3 region is CASSYGLAGVGGELFF. The CDR3 DNA follows: TGTGCCAGCAGCTACGGACTAGCGGGAGTGGGCGGGGAGCTGTTTTTT. Full variable domain (outside the CDR3, taken from reference TRBV7-2 and TRBJ2-2): GAGVSQSPSNKVTEKGKDVELRCDPISGHTALYWYRQSLGQGLEFLIYFQGNSAPDKSGLPSDRFSAERTGGSVSTLTIQRTQQEDSAVYLCASSYGLAGVGGELFFGEGSRLTVL.

The chain couples TRBV29-1 to TRBJ2-1; 9 nucleotides match TRBD2. V was clipped by 8 bases and J by 0 bases; unmatched bases: 14. The CDR3 is made up of 17 amino acids. CDR1 is SQVTM and CDR2 is ANQGSEA in the germline V gene. This chain's CDR3 is CSLRDLSSGNSYNEQFF. The CDR3 DNA reads TGCAGCCTACGGGATTTGTCTAGCGGGAACTCCTACAATGAGCAGTTCTTC.